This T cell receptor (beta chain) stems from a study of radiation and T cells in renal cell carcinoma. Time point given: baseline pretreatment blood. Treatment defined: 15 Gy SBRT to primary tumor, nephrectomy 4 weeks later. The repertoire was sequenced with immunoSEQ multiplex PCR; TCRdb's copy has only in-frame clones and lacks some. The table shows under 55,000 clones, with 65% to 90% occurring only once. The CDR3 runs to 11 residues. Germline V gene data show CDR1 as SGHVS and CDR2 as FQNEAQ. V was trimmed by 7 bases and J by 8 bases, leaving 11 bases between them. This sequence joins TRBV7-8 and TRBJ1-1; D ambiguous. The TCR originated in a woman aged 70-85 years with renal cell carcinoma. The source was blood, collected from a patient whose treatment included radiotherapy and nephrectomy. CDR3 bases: TGTGCCAGCATCTCTGGAACCGAAGCTTTCTTT. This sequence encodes CASISGTEAFF.